The 26 T cell receptor beta chains in this list originate from one sample, sequenced in a study of identical twins. TCRdb reanalysed the 5' RACE reads using MiXCR and keeps one entry per CDR3 protein. The data hold some 240,000 distinct CDR3 sequences, with approximately 8.6% observed a single time. In addition, the sample was reused for a study of yellow fever vaccine responses in identical twins.

The sample comprised CD8+ T cells sorted from blood. The receptors were gathered from a woman aged 18-30 years in good health.

The chain carries TRBV12-3 or TRBV12-4 and TRBJ2-3, with D maybe TRBD2 (5 bases). V was cut by 8 bases and J by 2 bases, with 11 bases left in between. CDR3 length: 13 residues. In DNA form, the CDR3 reads TGTGCCAGCCGGCTCGGGAACACAGATACGCAGTATTTT. Encoded protein: CASRLGNTDTQYF.

Ten or more counts support this clonotype. This sequence joins TRBV7-9 and TRBJ1-5, with D unresolved. This CDR3 comprises 13 residues. Germline CDR1 SEHNR, CDR2 FQNEAQ (reference sequence). V gave up 4 bases and J gave up 9 bases, with 13 bases separating them. The CDR3 loop is CASSSKDAGPQHF. In DNA, the CDR3 is TGTGCCAGCAGCTCGAAGGACGCCGGGCCCCAGCATTTT.

CDR3 nucleotides: TGTGCCAGTAGTATCGACATCTACAATGAGCAGTTCTTC. Protein sequence: CASSIDIYNEQFF. This chain joins TRBV19 and TRBJ2-1; D is uncertain. This CDR3 has 13 residues. Trimming removed 3 bases from V and 3 bases from J, with 6 bases in between. Per the germline V gene, CDR1 is LNHDA and CDR2 is SQIVND (reference sequence).

This chain connects TRBV9 to TRBJ2-1, with 9 bases aligning to TRBD2. The V gene end was trimmed by 4 bases and the J gene end by 4 bases; junction bases not matched to a gene: 12. CDR1 SGDLS and CDR2 YYNGEE come from the germline V gene. The CDR3 is 17 amino acids. CDR3: CASSSNLLAGLYNEQFF. Here the CDR3 DNA reads TGTGCCAGCAGCTCAAACCTTCTAGCGGGGCTATACAATGAGCAGTTCTTC. The entire variable domain, with the rest obtained from reference TRBV9 and TRBJ2-1, is as follows: DSGVTQTPKHLITATGQRVTLRCSPRSGDLSVYWYQQSLDQGLQFLIQYYNGEERAKGNILERFSAQQFPDLHSELNLSSLELGDSALYFCASSSNLLAGLYNEQFFGPGTRLTVL.

This chain uses TRBV7-9 with TRBJ1-1, with TRBD1 matching over 7 bases. The CDR3 consists of 15 residues. The V and J ends lost 5 bases and 5 bases, in that order; junction bases with no gene match: 11. In germline, CDR1 is SEHNR, CDR2 FQNEAQ (reference sequence). The CDR3 region is CASSGDSTKATEAFF. The CDR3 coding sequence is TGTGCCAGCAGCGGGGACAGCACTAAAGCAACTGAAGCTTTCTTT.

This clonotype was seen many times. The chain has TRBV12-3 or TRBV12-4 and TRBJ1-5; D call uncertain. Between the trimmed V and J ends, which lost 3 bases and 3 bases, there was a span of 3 bases. There are 12 residues in the CDR3. CDR3 DNA sequence: TGTGCCAGCAGTTTCCTCAATCAGCCCCAGCATTTT. The encoded protein is CASSFLNQPQHF.

This clonotype has a count of ten or more. This chain links TRBV29-1 with TRBJ2-1; tentative D call: TRBD1 (5 bases). V was shortened by 5 bases and J by 5 bases, with 13 bases between the two germline ends. In germline, CDR1 is SQVTM, CDR2 ANQGSEA. CDR3 length equals 13 residues. The CDR3 DNA follows: TGCAGCGTTCAGGGCGGAGATAACAATGAGCAGTTCTTC. This codes for CSVQGGDNNEQFF.

Many counts were recorded for this clonotype. This rearrangement joins TRBV27 to TRBJ2-1, with 10 bases lining up with TRBD2. The CDR3 runs to 17 residues. Germline-derived CDR1 and CDR2 are MNHEY and SMNVEV (reference sequence). J gave up 3 bases and V 5 bases, and 10 bases lay outside the gene matches. CDR3 DNA sequence: TGTGCCAGCAGTGTAAGCGGGAGGGCCTTGTTCTACAATGAGCAGTTCTTC. The encoded protein is CASSVSGRALFYNEQFF.

This clonotype was found many times. The rearrangement links TRBV6-1 to TRBJ2-3; no definite D call. Germline CDR1 MNHNS, CDR2 SASEGT. Trimming removed 2 bases at V and 0 bases at J, with 9 bases between. This CDR3 is built from 15 residues. The CDR3 is CASSEQTGSTDTQYF. The DNA for the CDR3 is TGTGCCAGCAGTGAACAAACGGGTAGCACAGATACGCAGTATTTT.

This clonotype was seen only a few times. The chain is built from TRBV5-1 and TRBJ2-5; a possible D gene is TRBD1 (6 bases). The V end was cut by 0 bases, the J end by 5 bases, with 14 bases between. Germline-derived CDR1 and CDR2 are SGHRS and YFSETQ. This CDR3 contains 15 residues. CDR3 sequence (DNA): TGCGCCAGCAGCTTGGAAGCCGGGACATTTGAGACCCAGTACTTC. Protein sequence: CASSLEAGTFETQYF.

This clonotype was detected many times. The V call is TRBV15, the J call TRBJ2-3; D ambiguous. Looked up from germline, CDR1 is LNHNV and CDR2 is YYDKDF (reference sequence). Trimming pared 4 bases from V and 3 bases from J, leaving 8 bases between. This CDR3 has 13 amino acids. The CDR3: CATSTPTTDTQYF. The CDR3 nucleotides are TGTGCCACCAGCACCCCGACAACAGATACGCAGTATTTT.

This clonotype was detected many times. The V gene is TRBV20-1, the J gene TRBJ2-7; 7 bases line up with TRBD2. CDR3 size: 14 residues. Germline CDR1 reads DFQATT; CDR2 reads SNEGSKA (reference sequence). V gave up 0 bases and J gave up 4 bases; unmatched junction bases: 6. CDR3 region: CSAREASGYYEQYF. The CDR3 DNA follows: TGCAGTGCTAGAGAGGCTAGCGGATATTACGAGCAGTACTTC.

This clonotype appeared a few times. This chain joins TRBV24-1 and TRBJ2-5; the D gene is possibly TRBD2 (5 bases). V was pared by 4 bases and J by 14 bases, with 16 bases between. This CDR3 has 12 residues. The V gene's germline CDR1 is KGHDR and CDR2 SFDVKD. Written as DNA, the CDR3 is TGTGCCACCAGTGACCTAACTAAGACTATTTACTTC. Translating gives CATSDLTKTIYF.

V is TRBV7-9 and J is TRBJ2-3; D possibly corresponds to TRBD1 (6 bases). CDR1 SEHNR and CDR2 FQNEAQ come from the germline V gene (reference sequence). The CDR3 totals 16 residues. V dropped 4 bases and J dropped 0 bases, with 14 bases sitting between them. The DNA of the CDR3 is TGTGCCAGCAGCTCCAACAGGGTGCGTAGCACAGATACGCAGTATTTT. Translation: CASSSNRVRSTDTQYF.

In its sample, this clonotype was seen many times. The V and J genes are TRBV3-1 and TRBJ1-1; D unclear. The V and J ends lost 6 bases and 3 bases respectively, with 17 bases between them. This CDR3 has 15 amino acids. Germline loops: CDR1 LGHDT, CDR2 YNNKEL (reference sequence). The CDR3 DNA follows: TGTGCCAGCAGAGCTATGCCCTATGGTGACACTGAAGCTTTCTTT. It specifies CASRAMPYGDTEAFF.

V usage is TRBV7-9 and J usage is TRBJ2-2; TRBD1 matches at 10 bases. V lost 4 bases to trimming and J lost 6 bases; unmatched junction nucleotides: 11. Germline V gene lookup returns CDR1 SEHNR and CDR2 FQNEAQ (reference sequence). The CDR3 runs to 17 residues. CDR3 sequence: CASSSIAGQGVSGELFF. CDR3 DNA sequence: TGTGCCAGCAGCTCAATTGCTGGACAGGGGGTTTCCGGGGAGCTGTTTTTT.

This clonotype was recorded a few times. The rearrangement uses TRBV27 and TRBJ2-7; no firm D call. CDR1 is MNHEY, CDR2 SMNVEV, per germline (reference sequence). The CDR3 consists of 13 residues. Trimming shortened V by 0 bases and J by 3 bases, and 6 bases separated the two germline ends. CDR3 sequence reads: CASSLSIHYEQYF. The CDR3 nucleotides are TGTGCCAGCAGTTTATCGATCCACTACGAGCAGTACTTC.

This clonotype was recorded at least ten times. CDR3 amino acids: CASSYGSPDTQYF. CDR3 bases: TGTGCCAGCAGTTACGGTTCTCCAGATACGCAGTATTTT. The V call is TRBV6-5, the J call TRBJ2-3; no reliable D call. CDR1 and CDR2 (germline): MNHEY, SVGAGI. V lost 2 bases, J lost 4 bases, and 7 bases lay in between. The CDR3 consists of 13 residues.

This clonotype was recorded many times. The gene calls are TRBV12-3 or TRBV12-4 and TRBJ2-2, with 9 bases aligning to TRBD1. Trimming took 7 bases from V and 5 from J; bases not matched to a gene: 5. The CDR3 runs 14 residues. This chain's CDR3 is CASNLGQGTGELFF. DNA of the CDR3: TGTGCCAGCAACCTCGGACAGGGGACCGGGGAGCTGTTTTTT.

This clonotype was seen a few times. The V call is TRBV6-2 or TRBV6-3, the J call TRBJ2-1; D gene ambiguous. This CDR3 comprises 12 residues. The ends were cut back, 5 bases at V and 3 bases at J, with 5 bases in the middle. Germline CDR1 is MNHEY and CDR2 is SVGEGT. This chain's CDR3 is CASSLIYNEQFF. The CDR3 coding sequence is TGTGCCAGCAGTCTTATCTACAATGAGCAGTTCTTC.

This clonotype was seen many times. CDR3: CASSEAREQYF. In DNA form, the CDR3 reads TGTGCCAGCAGTGAAGCTAGAGAGCAGTACTTC. The gene calls are TRBV25-1 and TRBJ2-7, with no clear D. The CDR3 is 11 residues long. Germline loops: CDR1 MGHDK, CDR2 SYGVNS. V lost 2 bases and J 7 bases, leaving 6 bases between the germline ends.

There are a few counts of this clonotype. The chain links TRBV2 to TRBJ1-1; D ambiguous. From germline, CDR1 is SNHLY and CDR2 FYNNEI. Between the trimmed V and J ends, which lost 9 bases and 5 bases, there was a span of 13 bases. The CDR3 is 12 amino acids. The CDR3 loop is CARDLTGTEAFF. The CDR3 nucleotides are TGTGCCAGAGACCTCACGGGGACTGAAGCTTTCTTT.

V and J are TRBV11-2 and TRBJ2-3; 12 nucleotides line up with TRBD2. This CDR3 region has 16 residues. CDR1 is SGHAT, CDR2 FQNNGV, per germline. The V segment lost 5 bases and the J segment 3 bases; nucleotides outside the gene matches: 6. CDR3 region: CASSLLAGGATDTQYF. The CDR3 DNA is TGTGCCAGCAGCCTCCTAGCGGGAGGGGCGACAGATACGCAGTATTTT.

Remarks on this clonotype: Germline and junction disagree at one end, which may indicate a read error. The rearrangement links TRBV12-3 or TRBV12-4 to TRBJ1-5; D not certain. The CDR3 loop spans 13 amino acids. This chain's CDR3 is CASRFAGDQPQLF. CDR3 DNA: TGTGCCAGCAGATTCGCCGGAGATCAGCCCCAGCTTTTT.

This chain connects TRBV28 to TRBJ1-3; the D is unclear. Trimming shortened V by 8 bases and J by 4 bases, and 21 bases separated the two germline ends. The CDR3 sequence is 16 residues long. Looked up from germline, CDR1 is MDHEN and CDR2 is SYDVKM. CDR3 region: CASSEGPVNPGNTIYF. The DNA for the CDR3 is TGTGCCAGCTCAGAAGGGCCAGTGAATCCGGGAAACACCATATATTTT.

This clonotype was counted many times. The CDR3 loop reads CSARDQEGPSKSPLHF. CDR3 nucleotides: TGCAGTGCTAGAGATCAAGAGGGGCCATCGAAGTCACCCCTCCACTTT. This rearrangement joins TRBV20-1 to TRBJ1-6; D may be TRBD1 (5 bases). The CDR3 length is 16 residues. Germline CDR1 reads DFQATT; CDR2 reads SNEGSKA (reference sequence). V was pared by 0 bases and J by 10 bases, with 19 bases between.